This T cell receptor (beta chain) was sequenced in a study of cytomegalovirus exposure and HLA in healthy donors. The CDR3 covers 13 residues. J gave up 7 bases and V 3 bases, and 1 base lay outside the gene matches. CDR1 and CDR2 (germline): SGHTA, FQGNSA. PCR was performed using 60 Vbeta and 13 Jbeta primers. Clones were sequenced by immunoSEQ multiplex PCR, and TCRdb holds only the in-frame ones, with some missing. The sample has about 220,000 clones, 82% seen once. On this clone itself: This sample also contains other DNA sequences that code for the same CDR3.

The clonotype was recovered from a middle-aged woman in good health and CMV-seropositive. Sequencing was carried out using PBMCs. V is TRBV7-2 and J is TRBJ1-4; 8 bases line up with TRBD1. The CDR3 coding sequence is TGTGCCAGCAGCTTGGACAGGGTTGAAAAACTGTTTTTT. Translation gives CASSLDRVEKLFF.